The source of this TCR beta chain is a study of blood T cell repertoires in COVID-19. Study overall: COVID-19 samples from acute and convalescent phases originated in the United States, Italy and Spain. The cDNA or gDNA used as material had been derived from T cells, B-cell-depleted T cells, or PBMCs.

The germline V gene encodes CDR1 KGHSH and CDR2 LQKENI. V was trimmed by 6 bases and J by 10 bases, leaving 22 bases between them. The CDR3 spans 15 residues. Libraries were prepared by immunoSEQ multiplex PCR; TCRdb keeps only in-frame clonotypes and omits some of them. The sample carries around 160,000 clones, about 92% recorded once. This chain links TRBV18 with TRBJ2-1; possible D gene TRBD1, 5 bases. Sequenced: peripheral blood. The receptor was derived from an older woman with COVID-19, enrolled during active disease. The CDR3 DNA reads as TGTGCCAGCTCCTCCGGTGGGGCGGTCTTTGAAGAGCAGTTCTTC. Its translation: CASSSGGAVFEEQFF.